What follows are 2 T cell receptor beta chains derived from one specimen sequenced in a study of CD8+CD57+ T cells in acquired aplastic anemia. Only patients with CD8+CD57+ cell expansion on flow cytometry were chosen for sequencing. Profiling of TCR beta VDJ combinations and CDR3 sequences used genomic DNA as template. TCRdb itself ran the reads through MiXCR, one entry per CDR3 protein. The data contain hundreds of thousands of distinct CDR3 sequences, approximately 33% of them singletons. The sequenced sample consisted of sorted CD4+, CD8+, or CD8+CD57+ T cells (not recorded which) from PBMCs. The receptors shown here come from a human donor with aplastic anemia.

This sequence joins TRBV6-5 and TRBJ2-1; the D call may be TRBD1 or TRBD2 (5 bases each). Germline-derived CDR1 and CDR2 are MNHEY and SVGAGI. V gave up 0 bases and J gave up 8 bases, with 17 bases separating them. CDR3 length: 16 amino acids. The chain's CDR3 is CASSYSIRGGDDEQFF. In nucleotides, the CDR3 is TGTGCCAGCAGTTACTCGATTCGTGGGGGAGACGATGAGCAGTTCTTC.

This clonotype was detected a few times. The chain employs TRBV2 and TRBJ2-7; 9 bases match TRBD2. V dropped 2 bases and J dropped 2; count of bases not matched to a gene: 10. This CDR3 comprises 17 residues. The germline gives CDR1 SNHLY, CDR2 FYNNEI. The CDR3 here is CASSETTAGGVPYEQYF. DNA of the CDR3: TGTGCCAGCAGTGAAACAACAGCGGGGGGCGTCCCCTACGAGCAGTACTTC.